This T cell receptor beta chain emerged from a study of cytotoxic CD8 clonotypes in ibrutinib-treated CLL. The table came from immunoSEQ multiplex PCR; TCRdb's copy has only in-frame clones and leaves some out. The sample contains about 18,000 clones, about 80% of which appear only once. This CDR3 comprises 17 residues. Trimming removed 0 bases at V and 0 bases at J, with 9 bases between. CDR1 is KGHSH and CDR2 is LQKENI in the germline V gene. J is TRBJ2-6 and V is TRBV18; possibly TRBD2 for D (5 bases). The receptor was derived from a human donor with chronic lymphocytic leukemia. Here the sequenced sample was PBMCs, taken before ibrutinib treatment. The chain's CDR3 is CASSPPPGSSGANVLTF. The CDR3 bases are TGTGCCAGCTCACCACCGCCGGGGTCCTCTGGGGCCAACGTCCTGACTTTC.